Listed below are T cell receptor beta chains from one sample, sequenced in a study of blood T cell repertoires in COVID-19. Profiled with immunoSEQ multiplex PCR; TCRdb holds only in-frame clones, not every one. The sample lists 20,000 to 30,000 clones; 89% were seen once. Material for sequencing was peripheral blood. Receptors were obtained from a human donor in a cohort sampled during active COVID-19. Both conserved end residues are part of each CDR3. A D gene is named only where the DNA matches it firmly. Not every row has a clone size; where given, it reads once, few, many or a size class.

TRBD1	TRBV4-3	medium-sized	TRBJ2-7	CASSQERFGTAYEQYF	TGCGCCAGCAGCCAAGAGAGGTTCGGGACAGCCTACGAGCAGTACTTC
TRBD2	TRBV23-1	.	TRBJ2-3	CASSLGLAKSDTQYF	TGCGCCAGCTCTCTGGGACTAGCGAAGTCAGATACGCAGTATTTT
TRBD2	TRBV7-8	.	TRBJ2-5	CASSLARVGGKLEETQYF	TGTGCCAGCAGCTTAGCGAGGGTGGGAGGGAAATTGGAGGAGACCCAGTACTTC
TRBD1	TRBV5-4	.	TRBJ2-2	CATRPGTDNTGELFF	TGTGCCACCAGACCCGGGACAGACAACACCGGGGAGCTGTTTTTT
TRBD2	TRBV5-1	once	TRBJ2-7	CASSLENGGRANEQYF	TGCGCCAGCAGCTTGGAGAACGGCGGGAGGGCCAACGAGCAGTACTTC
.	TRBV23-1	.	TRBJ2-2	CASSRSGNTGELFF	TGCGCCAGCAGCCGATCGGGGAACACCGGGGAGCTGTTTTTT
TRBD1	TRBV28	few	TRBJ2-7	CASSNPTGYGYEQYF	TGTGCCAGCAGTAACCCGACAGGGTATGGCTACGAGCAGTACTTC
TRBD1	TRBV18	.	TRBJ2-2	CASSPGQGHSTGELFF	TGTGCCAGCTCACCTGGACAGGGCCACTCCACCGGGGAGCTGTTTTTT
.	TRBV19	.	TRBJ1-2	CASSIDLRPGNGGYTF	TGTGCCAGTAGTATCGACCTACGGCCAGGGAACGGGGGCTACACCTTC
.	TRBV2	.	TRBJ1-4	CASSGGRGGVNEKLFF	TGTGCCAGCAGTGGGGGCAGGGGAGGGGTCAATGAAAAACTGTTTTTT
.	TRBV6-6	.	TRBJ1-1	CASSFQTGGTEAFF	TGTGCCAGCAGTTTTCAGACGGGAGGGACTGAAGCTTTCTTT
TRBD2	TRBV5-4	.	TRBJ2-3	CASSLPLAGGPADTQYF	TGTGCCAGCAGCCTCCCATTAGCGGGGGGGCCAGCGGATACGCAGTATTTT
TRBD2	TRBV10-3	.	TRBJ2-1	CAISESGGGSYNEQFF	TGTGCCATCAGTGAGTCCGGGGGGGGCTCCTACAATGAGCAGTTCTTC
.	TRBV3-1/TRBV3-2	.	TRBJ2-5	CASSPYQETQYF	TGTGCCAGCAGCCCATACCAAGAGACCCAGTACTTC
.	TRBV10-1	.	TRBJ2-1	CASSGQGGTILFF	TGCGCCAGCAGTGGGCAGGGGGGAACAATCCTGTTCTTC
.	TRBV7-8	.	TRBJ2-7	CASSHSYEQYF	TGTGCCAGCAGCCATTCGTACGAGCAGTACTTC
.	TRBV30	.	TRBJ2-7	CAWSLLSSGIGYEQYF	TGTGCCTGGAGCCTTTTATCTTCGGGGATCGGCTACGAGCAGTACTTC
TRBD1	TRBV10-2	.	TRBJ2-5	CASSLRTGQETQYF	TGCGCCAGCAGCTTAAGGACAGGGCAAGAGACCCAGTACTTC
.	TRBV10-3	.	TRBJ2-2	CAIRPVAGITGELFF	TGTGCCATCCGTCCTGTTGCGGGGATCACCGGGGAGCTGTTTTTT
.	TRBV7-2	.	TRBJ2-1	CASSLALNGGYNEQFF	TGTGCCAGCAGCTTAGCGCTTAACGGGGGATACAATGAGCAGTTCTTC
.	TRBV6-1	.	TRBJ2-1	CASSAGTRGRSYNEQFF	TGTGCCAGCAGTGCCGGGACTCGAGGACGGAGTTACAATGAGCAGTTCTTC
.	TRBV3-1/TRBV3-2	.	TRBJ1-2	CASSLYYHWTF	TGTGCCAGCAGCCTTTACTACCACTGGACCTTC
TRBD1	TRBV4-1	few	TRBJ2-7	CASSLSPGQGYEQYF	TGCGCCAGCAGCCTCTCACCGGGACAGGGCTACGAGCAGTACTTC
.	TRBV5-6	.	TRBJ2-5	CASSLNGLGGQETQYF	TGTGCCAGCAGCTTAAATGGGTTGGGGGGACAAGAGACCCAGTACTTC
.	TRBV4-1	once	TRBJ2-1	CASSQEGGGRRRSYNEQFF	TGCGCCAGCAGCCAAGAAGGAGGTGGCCGGCGGCGCTCCTACAATGAGCAGTTCTTC
.	TRBV27	.	TRBJ2-3	CASSSHRDTDTQYF	TGTGCCAGCAGTTCACACCGGGACACAGATACGCAGTATTTT
TRBD1	TRBV7-9	.	TRBJ2-5	CASSRTGKQETQYF	TGTGCCAGCAGCCGGACAGGGAAGCAAGAGACCCAGTACTTC
.	TRBV6-4	.	TRBJ2-1	CASSPGTNSYNEQFF	TGTGCCAGCAGTCCTGGGACAAACTCCTACAATGAGCAGTTCTTC
TRBD2	TRBV6-6	.	TRBJ2-3	CASSYVLAGSTDTQYF	TGTGCCAGCAGTTACGTACTAGCGGGGTCCACAGATACGCAGTATTTT
TRBD1	TRBV6-5	few	TRBJ1-6	CASSYGQANSPLHF	TGTGCCAGCAGTTATGGACAGGCAAATTCACCCCTCCACTTT
TRBD2	TRBV7-2	.	TRBJ2-1	CASSFAGTSFLMEQFF	TGTGCCAGCAGCTTTGCGGGGACTAGCTTTTTAATGGAGCAGTTCTTC
.	TRBV4-1	.	TRBJ2-5	CASSQEEAVSGLETQYF	TGCGCCAGCAGCCAAGAAGAAGCTGTTAGTGGACTAGAGACCCAGTACTTC
TRBD2	TRBV6-5	.	TRBJ2-5	CASTAGGETQYF	TGTGCCAGCACTGCCGGGGGGGAGACCCAGTACTTC
TRBD1	TRBV6-4	.	TRBJ2-3	CASSDSGGGTDTQYF	TGTGCCAGCAGTGACTCAGGGGGCGGCACAGATACGCAGTATTTT
.	TRBV5-1	.	TRBJ2-3	CASSLVVYDTQYF	TGCGCCAGCAGCTTGGTCGTTTATGATACGCAGTATTTT
TRBD2	TRBV4-3	.	TRBJ2-1	CASSQALAGVEQFF	TGCGCCAGCAGCCAGGCACTAGCGGGAGTTGAGCAGTTCTTC
TRBD1	TRBV3-1/TRBV3-2	.	TRBJ1-1	CASSRGQGTTEAFF	TGTGCCAGCAGCCGGGGACAGGGAACCACTGAAGCTTTCTTT
.	TRBV6-5	few	TRBJ2-5	CASSYGKQETQYF	TGTGCCAGCAGTTACGGCAAGCAAGAGACCCAGTACTTC
TRBD2	TRBV7-2	.	TRBJ2-7	CASSLAVGSGRGEQYF	TGTGCCAGCAGCTTAGCAGTTGGTAGCGGGAGGGGAGAGCAGTACTTC
.	TRBV5-1	.	TRBJ2-7	CASSKGRDSSYEQYF	TGCGCCAGCAGCAAGGGCCGGGATAGCTCCTACGAGCAGTACTTC
.	TRBV4-3	.	TRBJ1-2	CASSQGGSGRVGGYTF	TGCGCCAGCAGCCAAGGCGGCTCAGGGAGGGTTGGTGGCTACACCTTC
TRBD1	TRBV7-8	.	TRBJ1-5	CASSLAPGGIGQPQHF	TGTGCCAGCAGCTTAGCGCCAGGGGGCATAGGACAGCCCCAGCATTTT
TRBD1	TRBV25-1	.	TRBJ1-1	CASTLTGGTEAFF	TGTGCCAGCACCTTGACAGGGGGCACTGAAGCTTTCTTT
TRBD2	TRBV7-2	.	TRBJ2-4	CASSLAVLAGGSKNIQYF	TGTGCCAGCAGCTTAGCGGTACTAGCGGGAGGGTCCAAAAACATTCAGTACTTC
TRBD1	TRBV19	.	TRBJ1-3	CASLRQGSSGNTIYF	TGTGCCAGCTTGAGACAGGGCAGCTCTGGAAACACCATATATTTT
TRBD1	TRBV19	.	TRBJ2-5	CASRPGQGARETQYF	TGTGCCAGTAGGCCGGGACAGGGGGCGAGAGAGACCCAGTACTTC
TRBD1	TRBV19	.	TRBJ1-6	CASSQLTRDRGNSPLHF	TGTGCCAGTAGTCAACTGACAAGGGACAGGGGAAATTCACCCCTCCACTTT
TRBD1	TRBV5-8	.	TRBJ1-6	CASRGQYNSPLHF	TGTGCCAGCAGGGGACAGTATAATTCACCCCTCCACTTT
.	TRBV15	.	TRBJ1-4	CATSKFGQLNEKLFF	TGTGCCACCAGCAAGTTCGGACAGCTAAATGAAAAACTGTTTTTT
TRBD2	TRBV5-6	.	TRBJ2-1	CASSWGGGSYNEQFF	TGTGCCAGCAGTTGGGGCGGGGGGTCCTACAATGAGCAGTTCTTC
TRBD1	TRBV5-1	.	TRBJ1-1	CASSLLSDRVTEAFF	TGCGCCAGCAGCTTGTTATCGGACAGGGTCACTGAAGCTTTCTTT
.	TRBV7-2	.	TRBJ2-1	CASSLAGHSYNEQFF	TGTGCCAGCAGCTTAGCGGGACATTCCTACAATGAGCAGTTCTTC
.	TRBV27	.	TRBJ2-5	CARTRQMKRTQYF	TGTGCCAGGACAAGACAGATGAAGAGAACCCAGTACTTC
.	TRBV5-1	.	TRBJ1-4	CASTLGQTNEKLFF	TGCGCCAGCACTCTAGGACAGACCAATGAAAAACTGTTTTTT
.	TRBV2	few	TRBJ1-1	CASSSLPGTEAFF	TGTGCCAGCAGTAGCCTGCCGGGCACTGAAGCTTTCTTT